This TCR beta chain was sequenced in a study of regulatory T cells in long-lasting Graves disease. Construction of the TCR beta libraries employed iRepertoire HTBI primers in conjunction with Arm-PCR of CDR3 regions. MiXCR, applied by TCRdb to the multiplex PCR reads, yields one record per CDR3 protein. The sample records 440,000 or so distinct CDR3 sequences, more than 13% being singletons. Losses at the gene ends were 4 bases for V and 4 bases for J; bases not matched to a gene: 10. The CDR3 sequence is 17 residues long. Germline V lookup: CDR1 SGHAT, CDR2 FQNNGV. Specified time point: newly diagnosed GD, antithyroid drugs for less than 3 months. PBMC RNA served as the TCR library source. In its sample, this clonotype was seen many times. The sample also formed part of further work on T cells in Graves' hyperthyroidism and ophthalmopathy. That report notes: RT-PCR in the first round (using the HTBI primer set) targeted the TCR CDR3.

The clonotype comes from a woman aged 25 to 45 with Graves disease. The chain carries TRBV11-2 and TRBJ2-7; 13 bases match TRBD2. The starting material was peripheral blood mononuclear cells (PBMCs), obtained at new diagnosis, from a patient treated with antithyroid drugs. The CDR3 nucleotides are TGTGCCAGCAGCTCCATGACTAGCGGGAGGTACCCTTACGAGCAGTACTTC. Its protein product is CASSSMTSGRYPYEQYF.